This T cell receptor beta chain originates from a study of blood T cell repertoires in COVID-19. Across the study: The United States, Italy and Spain supplied acute and convalescent COVID-19 samples. T cells, B-cell-depleted T cells, or PBMCs supplied cDNA or gDNA.

CDR3 length equals 14 residues. Germline CDR1 is SEHNR and CDR2 is FQNEAQ (reference sequence). The germline V and J ends were trimmed by 5 bases and 8 bases, with 15 bases remaining between them. Original analysis: Amplifying reference gene primers gave estimates of nucleated cell counts. The protocol was immunoSEQ multiplex PCR, while the TCRdb copy is restricted to in-frame clones and leaves out a portion. The DNA gave D and trimming, while V, J and clone size come from that table. This table has fewer than 45,000 clones, 90% to 95% appearing once. The clonotype was recovered from a human donor in a cohort sampled during active COVID-19. This chain connects TRBV7-9 to TRBJ1-4, with D possibly TRBD1 on 5 matching bases. The specimen was peripheral blood. Here the CDR3 reads CASSQAGTLEKLFF. CDR3 in DNA: TGTGCCAGCAGCCAAGCGGGGACTTTAGAAAAACTGTTTTTT.